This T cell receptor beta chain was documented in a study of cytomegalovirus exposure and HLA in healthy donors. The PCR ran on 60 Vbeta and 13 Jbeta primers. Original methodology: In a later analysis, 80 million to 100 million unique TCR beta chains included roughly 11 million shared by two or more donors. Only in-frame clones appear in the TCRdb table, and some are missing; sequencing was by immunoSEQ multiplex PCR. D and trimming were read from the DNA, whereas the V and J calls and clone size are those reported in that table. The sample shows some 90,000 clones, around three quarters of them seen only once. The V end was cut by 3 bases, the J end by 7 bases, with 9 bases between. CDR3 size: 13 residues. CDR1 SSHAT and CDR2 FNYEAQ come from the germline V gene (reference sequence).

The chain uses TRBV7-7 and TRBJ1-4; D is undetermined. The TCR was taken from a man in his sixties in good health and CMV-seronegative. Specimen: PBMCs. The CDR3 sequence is CASSFSRGEKLFF. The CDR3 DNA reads TGTGCCAGCAGCTTTAGTCGGGGTGAAAAACTGTTTTTT.